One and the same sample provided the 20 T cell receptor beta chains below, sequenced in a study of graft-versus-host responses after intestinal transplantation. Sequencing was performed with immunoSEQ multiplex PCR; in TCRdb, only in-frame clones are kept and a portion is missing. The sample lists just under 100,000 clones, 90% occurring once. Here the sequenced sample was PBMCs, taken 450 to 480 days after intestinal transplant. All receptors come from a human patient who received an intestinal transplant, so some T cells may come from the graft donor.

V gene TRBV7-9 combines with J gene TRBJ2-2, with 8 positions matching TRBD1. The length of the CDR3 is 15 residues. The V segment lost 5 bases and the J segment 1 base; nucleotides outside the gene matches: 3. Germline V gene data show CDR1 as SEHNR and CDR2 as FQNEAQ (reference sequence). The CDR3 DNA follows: TGTGCCAGCAGCCCCGGGACAGGGAACACCGGGGAGCTGTTTTTT. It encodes CASSPGTGNTGELFF.

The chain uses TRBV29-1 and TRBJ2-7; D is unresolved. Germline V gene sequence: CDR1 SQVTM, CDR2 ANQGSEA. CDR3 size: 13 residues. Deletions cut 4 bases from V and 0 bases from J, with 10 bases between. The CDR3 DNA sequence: TGCAGCGTTGTACGTGGAAACTCCTACGAGCAGTACTTC. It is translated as CSVVRGNSYEQYF.

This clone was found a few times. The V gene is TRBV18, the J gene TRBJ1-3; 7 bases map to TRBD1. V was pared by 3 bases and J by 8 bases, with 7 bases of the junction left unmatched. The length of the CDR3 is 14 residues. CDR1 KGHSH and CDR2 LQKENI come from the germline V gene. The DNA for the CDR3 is TGTGCCAGCTCACCTCCTGGACAGGCACACACCATATATTTT. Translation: CASSPPGQAHTIYF.

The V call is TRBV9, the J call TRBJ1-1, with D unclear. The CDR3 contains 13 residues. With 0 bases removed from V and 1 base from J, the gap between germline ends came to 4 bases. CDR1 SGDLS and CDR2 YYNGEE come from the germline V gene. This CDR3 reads CASSVVSNTEAFF. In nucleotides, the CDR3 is TGTGCCAGCAGCGTAGTTTCGAACACTGAAGCTTTCTTT.

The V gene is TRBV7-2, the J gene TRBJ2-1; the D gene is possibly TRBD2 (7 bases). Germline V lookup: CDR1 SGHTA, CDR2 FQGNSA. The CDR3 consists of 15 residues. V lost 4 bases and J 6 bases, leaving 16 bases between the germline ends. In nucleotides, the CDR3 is TGTGCCAGCAGCTCTCTACCCGGGGGGCGCAATGAGCAGTTCTTC. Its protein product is CASSSLPGGRNEQFF. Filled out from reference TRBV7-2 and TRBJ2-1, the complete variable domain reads GAGVSQSPSNKVTEKGKDVELRCDPISGHTALYWYRQSLGQGLEFLIYFQGNSAPDKSGLPSDRFSAERTGGSVSTLTIQRTQQEDSAVYLCASSSLPGGRNEQFFGPGTRLTVL.

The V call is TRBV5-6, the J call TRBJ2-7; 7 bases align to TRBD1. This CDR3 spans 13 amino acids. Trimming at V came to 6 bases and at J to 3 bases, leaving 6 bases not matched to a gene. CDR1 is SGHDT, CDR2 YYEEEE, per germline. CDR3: CASTTGTDYEQYF. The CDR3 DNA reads TGTGCCAGCACCACGGGGACAGACTACGAGCAGTACTTC.

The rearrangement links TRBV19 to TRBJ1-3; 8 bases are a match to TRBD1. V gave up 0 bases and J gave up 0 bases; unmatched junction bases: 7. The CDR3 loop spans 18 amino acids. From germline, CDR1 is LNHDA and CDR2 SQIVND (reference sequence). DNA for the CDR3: TGTGCCAGTAGTATAGATAAGGGACAGGCGAACTCTGGAAACACCATATATTTT. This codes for CASSIDKGQANSGNTIYF.

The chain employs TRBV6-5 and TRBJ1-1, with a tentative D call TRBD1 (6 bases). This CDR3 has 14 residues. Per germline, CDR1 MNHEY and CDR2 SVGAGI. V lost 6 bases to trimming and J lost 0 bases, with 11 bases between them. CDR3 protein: CASSQTGLNTEAFF. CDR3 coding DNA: TGTGCCAGCAGCCAGACAGGCCTGAACACTGAAGCTTTCTTT.

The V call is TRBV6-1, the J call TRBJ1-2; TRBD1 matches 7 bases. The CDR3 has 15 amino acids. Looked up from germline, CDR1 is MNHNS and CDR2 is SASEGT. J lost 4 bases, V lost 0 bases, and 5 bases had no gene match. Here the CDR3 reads CASSEAMTGTYGYTF. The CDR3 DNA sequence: TGTGCCAGCAGTGAAGCCATGACAGGGACCTATGGCTACACCTTC.

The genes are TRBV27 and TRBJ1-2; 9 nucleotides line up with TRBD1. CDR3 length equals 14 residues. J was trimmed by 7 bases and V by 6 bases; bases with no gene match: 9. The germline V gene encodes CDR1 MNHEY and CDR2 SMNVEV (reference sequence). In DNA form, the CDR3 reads TGTGCCAGCAGCGAAGTACAGGGGGCTTTTGGCTACACCTTC. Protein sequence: CASSEVQGAFGYTF.

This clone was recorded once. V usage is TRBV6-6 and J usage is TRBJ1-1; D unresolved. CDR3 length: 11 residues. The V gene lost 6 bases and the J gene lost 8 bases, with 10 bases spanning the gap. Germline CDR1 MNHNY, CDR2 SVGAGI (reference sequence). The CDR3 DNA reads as TGTGCCAGCAGCAGCGGGCGGGAAGCTTTCTTT. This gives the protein CASSSGREAFF.

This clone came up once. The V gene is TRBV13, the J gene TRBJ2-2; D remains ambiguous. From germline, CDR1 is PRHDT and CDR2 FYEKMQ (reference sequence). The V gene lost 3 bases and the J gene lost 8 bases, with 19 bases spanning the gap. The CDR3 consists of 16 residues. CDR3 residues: CASSLGQGPNWGELFF. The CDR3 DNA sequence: TGTGCCAGCAGCTTGGGCCAAGGTCCCAACTGGGGGGAGCTGTTTTTT.

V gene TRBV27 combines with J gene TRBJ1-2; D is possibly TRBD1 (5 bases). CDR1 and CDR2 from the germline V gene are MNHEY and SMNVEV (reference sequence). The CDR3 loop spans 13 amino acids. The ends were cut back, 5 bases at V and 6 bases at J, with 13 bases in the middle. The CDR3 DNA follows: TGTGCCAGCAGTCCCCACAGAGGGGATGGCTACACCTTC. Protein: CASSPHRGDGYTF.

This chain's CDR3 is CASSPPRDAGYGYTF. The CDR3 DNA follows: TGTGCCAGCAGCCCTCCGAGGGACGCTGGCTATGGCTACACCTTC. V is TRBV7-9 and J is TRBJ1-2, with D maybe TRBD1 (5 bases). This CDR3 spans 15 amino acids. V was pared by 5 bases and J by 4 bases, with 17 bases between. Per the germline V gene, CDR1 is SEHNR and CDR2 is FQNEAQ (reference sequence).

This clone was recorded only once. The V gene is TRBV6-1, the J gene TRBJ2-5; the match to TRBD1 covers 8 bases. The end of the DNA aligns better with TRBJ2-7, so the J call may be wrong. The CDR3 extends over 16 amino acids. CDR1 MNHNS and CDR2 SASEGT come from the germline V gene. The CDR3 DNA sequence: TGTGCCAGCAGTGAACACGCAACAGGGGGGATCTACGAGCAGTACTTC. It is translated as CASSEHATGGIYEQYF.

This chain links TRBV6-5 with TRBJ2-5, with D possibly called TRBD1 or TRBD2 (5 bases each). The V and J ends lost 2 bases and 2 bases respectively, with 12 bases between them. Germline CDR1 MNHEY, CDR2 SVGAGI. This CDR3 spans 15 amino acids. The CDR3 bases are TGTGCCAGCAGTTACGCAGGGTCGGGGCAAGAGACCCAGTACTTC. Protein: CASSYAGSGQETQYF.

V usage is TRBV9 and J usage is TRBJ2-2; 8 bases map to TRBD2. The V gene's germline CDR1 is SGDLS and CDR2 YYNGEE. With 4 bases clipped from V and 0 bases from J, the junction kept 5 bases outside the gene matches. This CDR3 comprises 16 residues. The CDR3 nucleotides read TGTGCCAGCAGCTCCCCGGGGGGGACGAACACCGGGGAGCTGTTTTTT. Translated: CASSSPGGTNTGELFF.

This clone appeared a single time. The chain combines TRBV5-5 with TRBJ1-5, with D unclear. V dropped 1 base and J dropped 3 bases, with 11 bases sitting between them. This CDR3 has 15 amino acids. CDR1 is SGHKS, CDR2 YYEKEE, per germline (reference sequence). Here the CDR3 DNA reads TGTGCCAGCAGCTTGTCGCTACAGCCCAATCAGCCCCAGCATTTT. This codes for CASSLSLQPNQPQHF.

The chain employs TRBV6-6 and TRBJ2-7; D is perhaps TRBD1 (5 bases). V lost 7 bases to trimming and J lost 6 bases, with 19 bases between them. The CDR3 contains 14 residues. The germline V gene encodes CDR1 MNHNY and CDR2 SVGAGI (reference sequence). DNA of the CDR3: TGTGCCAGCACTGATGGGCAGGGCATCGTCGAGCAGTACTTC. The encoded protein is CASTDGQGIVEQYF.

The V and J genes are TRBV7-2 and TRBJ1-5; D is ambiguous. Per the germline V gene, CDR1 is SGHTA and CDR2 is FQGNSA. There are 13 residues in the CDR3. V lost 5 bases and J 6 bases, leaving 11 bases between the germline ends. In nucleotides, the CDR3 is TGTGCCAGCAGCCGGAGTCAGATTCAGCCCCAGCATTTT. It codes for CASSRSQIQPQHF.